The 5 T cell receptor beta chains presented below share a single source sample, sequenced in a study of beta chain features in type 1 diabetes. Investigators reverse transcribed all isolated RNA, so they sequenced expressed TCRB transcripts. Clones were sequenced by immunoSEQ multiplex PCR, and TCRdb holds only the in-frame ones, with some missing. This sample has about 150,000 clones, with less than 15% found just once. Antigens for these TCRs are unknown. Broader study findings: When Type 1 diabetes patients were examined, their TCRB CDR3s proved moderately but significantly shorter in all four CD4+ subsets.

Sample: central memory CD4+ T cells from blood. The receptors were sampled from a man younger than 35 with type 1 diabetes.

This sequence joins TRBV5-1 and TRBJ1-4; unclear D gene. Germline V gene lookup returns CDR1 SGHRS and CDR2 YFSETQ. The CDR3 extends over 15 amino acids. Between the trimmed V and J ends, which lost 4 bases and 6 bases, there was a span of 16 bases. The DNA for the CDR3 is TGCGCCAGCAGCCCCATGCCGGGCGTGGATGAAAAACTGTTTTTT. This encodes CASSPMPGVDEKLFF.

This clone was counted a few times. The V and J genes are TRBV5-1 and TRBJ2-7; D is unclear. The CDR3 consists of 11 residues. V was clipped by 4 bases and J by 4 bases, with 6 bases between them. The germline CDR1 and CDR2 sequences are SGHRS and YFSETQ. The CDR3 is CASSQEYEQYF. For the CDR3, the DNA is TGCGCCAGCAGCCAAGAATACGAGCAGTACTTC.

This rearrangement joins TRBV23-1 to TRBJ2-7, with TRBD1 matching 12 bases. TRBV23-1 is assigned to the ORF class and has an uncertain function. Germline trimming cut 2 bases from V and 7 bases from J; bases unmatched to any gene: 9. CDR3 length equals 16 residues. The CDR3 spells CASSQPGQGAAYEQYF. In DNA, the CDR3 is TGCGCCAGCAGTCAACCGGGACAGGGGGCGGCGTATGAGCAGTACTTC.

This clone was counted between two and nine times. V usage is TRBV7-8 and J usage is TRBJ2-2; D remains ambiguous. Germline CDR1 and CDR2: SGHVS and FQNEAQ. V was cut by 3 bases and J by 4 bases, with 9 bases left in between. This CDR3 contains 14 residues. CDR3 bases: TGTGCCAGCAGCTTCGATGCATTCACCGGGGAGCTGTTTTTT. This codes for CASSFDAFTGELFF. Using reference TRBV7-8 and TRBJ2-2 for the parts outside the CDR3, the full variable domain is GAGVSQSPRYKVAKRGQDVALRCDPISGHVSLFWYQQALGQGPEFLTYFQNEAQLDKSGLPSDRFFAERPEGSVSTLKIQRTQQEDSAVYLCASSFDAFTGELFFGEGSRLTVL.

Turning to this clone: Different DNA sequences within this sample yield the same CDR3. The chain is built from TRBV2 and TRBJ1-5; unclear D gene. V was clipped by 4 bases and J by 3 bases, with 7 bases between them. The CDR3 is 13 residues long. Germline loops: CDR1 SNHLY, CDR2 FYNNEI. CDR3 protein: CASSGGSNQPQHF. The CDR3, as DNA: TGTGCCAGCAGTGGAGGTTCCAATCAGCCCCAGCATTTT.